This TCR beta chain was documented in a study of neurological immune-mediated disorders. There are many counts of this clonotype. TCRdb re-analysed the 5' RACE reads in MiXCR, keeping a single row per CDR3 protein. The sample holds under 30,000 distinct CDR3 sequences, approximately 7% seen once. CDR3 length: 14 residues. Trimming took 3 bases from V and 4 from J; bases not matched to a gene: 4. Looked up from germline, CDR1 is SGHRS and CDR2 is YFSETQ. The TCR was taken from a middle-aged woman in good health. The sequenced material came from PBMCs. The rearrangement links TRBV5-1 to TRBJ2-5; 9 bases fit TRBD2. The CDR3 nucleotides are TGCGCCAGCAGCTCAGCGGGAGGTAGAGAGACCCAGTACTTC. Translation gives CASSSAGGRETQYF.